What follows is one T cell receptor (beta chain) and its context. The antigen is undetermined. This sample is part of a study of T-cell reconstitution after alpha-beta-depleted transplantation in children. Study-wide results and limits: Reported findings indicate that, about two months after transplant, alpha-beta T cells came from several hundred expanded clones, which were derived from non-depleted graft cells. Some patients' high day-60 TCRbeta diversity was traced to surviving recipient T cells and thymic progenitors. It was newly produced T cells that mostly accounted for T-cell counts and diversity one year after transplant.

The germline CDR1 and CDR2 sequences are SGHVS and FNYEAQ. V lost 5 bases and J 8 bases, leaving 19 bases between the germline ends. The CDR3 covers 15 residues. TCRbeta library preparation incorporated unique molecular identifiers. TCRdb reanalysed the PCR reads using MiXCR and keeps one entry per CDR3 protein. The profile covers 150,000 to 250,000 distinct CDR3 sequences, with 6.3% appearing a single time and under 5% taken by the ten largest. Sequencing was performed on PBMCs, taken before TCRalphabeta/CD19-depleted stem cell transplant. This clonotype was obtained from a girl less than two years old with combined immunodeficiency, due to receive a stem cell transplant. The genes are TRBV7-6 and TRBJ2-1, with a tentative D call TRBD1 (5 bases). CDR3 region: CASSLEQVPGDEQFF. CDR3 coding DNA: TGTGCCAGCAGCCTGGAACAGGTACCTGGAGATGAGCAGTTCTTC.